The present TCR beta chain was sequenced within a study of regulatory T cells in long-lasting Graves disease. Study-wide results and limits: Patients whose Graves' disease persisted exhibited lower TCR diversity than those newly diagnosed. Persistent disease was associated with favored TRBV28 usage and with favored use of TRBJ1-2 and TRBJ2-5.

Looked up from germline, CDR1 is SNHLY and CDR2 is FYNNEI. This CDR3 region has 11 residues. Trimming stripped 5 bases from V and 7 bases from J, with 9 bases between. Construction of the TCR beta libraries employed iRepertoire HTBI primers in conjunction with Arm-PCR of CDR3 regions. TCRdb called the multiplex PCR reads again in MiXCR, with one record for every CDR3 protein. The table records fewer than 550,000 distinct CDR3 sequences, around 16% of them present only once. In this sample, this clonotype turned up a few times. Its antigen is as yet unknown. Sample time point: newly diagnosed GD, antithyroid drugs for less than 3 months. Isolated PBMC RNA provided the starting material for the TCR library. These same records also appear under a second study, on T cells in Graves' hyperthyroidism and ophthalmopathy. This second study says: These patients, aged 18 to 65, had recently diagnosed hyperthyroidism lasting under 2 months. TCR CDR3 regions were first amplified by RT-PCR with HTBI primers.

This clonotype was sampled from a woman aged 40-65 years with Graves disease. Specimen: peripheral blood mononuclear cells (PBMCs), collected at new diagnosis, from a patient treated with antithyroid drugs. The V gene is TRBV2, the J gene TRBJ2-7; D is ambiguous. The CDR3 sequence: CASSRSGEQYF. CDR3 DNA: TGTGCCAGCAGTCGTTCAGGAGAGCAGTACTTC. The variable domain in full, with the rest retrieved from reference TRBV2 and TRBJ2-7, is EPEVTQTPSHQVTQMGQEVILRCVPISNHLYFYWYRQILGQKVEFLVSFYNNEISEKSEIFDDQFSVERPDGSNFTLKIRSTKLEDSAMYFCASSRSGEQYFGPGTRLTVT.